These 28 T cell receptor beta chains came from one sample sequenced in a study of blood T cell repertoires in COVID-19 (dated by TCRdb to 2018 to 2021). Libraries were built with the immunoSEQ multiplex PCR assay. This is the immuneACCESS table as TCRdb keeps it, with only in-frame sequences that have V and J called. A part of the clones is gone; compared with another copy, unresolved V genes explain less than half, and the rest is unexplained. The sample table shows approximately 270,000 clones, and approximately 88% are seen once. The ten largest account for 2% to 2.5% of the sample. Sequences were obtained from peripheral blood. The receptors stem from a man aged 50 to 60 with acute or convalescent COVID-19.

The chain is built from TRBV18 and TRBJ2-7, with 10 bases identical to TRBD1. The V gene's germline CDR1 is KGHSH and CDR2 LQKENI. This CDR3 spans 16 amino acids. J was trimmed by 7 bases and V by 1 base; bases with no gene match: 10. This CDR3 is CASSPLVGTGEREQYF. The CDR3 DNA sequence: TGTGCCAGCTCACCACTAGTCGGGACAGGGGAGAGGGAGCAGTACTTC. The variable domain in full, completed from reference TRBV18 and TRBJ2-7, reads NAGVMQNPRHLVRRRGQEARLRCSPMKGHSHVYWYRQLPEEGLKFMVYLQKENIIDESGMPKERFSAEFPKEGPSILRIQQVVRGDSAAYFCASSPLVGTGEREQYFGPGTRLTVT.

This rearrangement joins TRBV29-1 to TRBJ2-1; 12 nucleotides align to TRBD2. Germline V gives CDR1 SQVTM, CDR2 ANQGSEA. J was trimmed by 0 bases and V by 7 bases; bases with no gene match: 10. There are 17 residues in the CDR3. CDR3 amino acids: CSAISSGGAGSYNEQFF. As DNA, the CDR3 is TGCAGCGCCATTTCTAGCGGGGGGGCGGGCTCCTACAATGAGCAGTTCTTC.

The chain joins TRBV12-3 or TRBV12-4 to TRBJ2-7, with D maybe TRBD2 (5 bases). V was trimmed by 3 bases and J by 5 bases, leaving 8 bases between them. The CDR3 is 12 amino acids. The CDR3 here is CASSLDGNEQYF. The DNA of the CDR3 is TGTGCCAGCAGTTTGGACGGGAACGAGCAGTACTTC.

J is TRBJ2-3 and V is TRBV7-9, with 8 bases that match TRBD2. Germline CDR1 SEHNR, CDR2 FQNEAQ (reference sequence). V dropped 5 bases and J dropped 8; count of bases not matched to a gene: 3. The CDR3 covers 12 residues. The CDR3 bases are TGTGCCAGCAGCGCTCGGGGGGGTACGCAGTATTTT. This encodes CASSARGGTQYF.

This clone was found once. This rearrangement joins TRBV4-2 to TRBJ2-7, with 9 bases aligning to TRBD2. Germline values: CDR1 LGHNA, CDR2 YNFKEQ. The length of the CDR3 is 18 residues. V shed 0 bases and J 0 bases; nucleotides not matched to a gene: 9. CDR3 residues: CASSQDPVSGGISYEQYF. In DNA form, the CDR3 reads TGTGCCAGCAGCCAAGATCCGGTAAGCGGGGGGATCTCCTACGAGCAGTACTTC.

V and J are TRBV7-9 and TRBJ2-2; D might be TRBD1 (6 bases). V lost 3 bases and J 3 bases, leaving 14 bases between the germline ends. CDR1 is SEHNR, CDR2 FQNEAQ, per germline (reference sequence). The CDR3 sequence is 16 residues long. Here the CDR3 DNA reads TGTGCCAGCAGCTTTGGGGGCGCCGGTGACACCGGGGAGCTGTTTTTT. The encoded protein is CASSFGGAGDTGELFF. Looking up the rest from reference TRBV7-9 and TRBJ2-2 gives the full variable domain: DTGVSQNPRHKITKRGQNVTFRCDPISEHNRLYWYRQTLGQGPEFLTYFQNEAQLEKSRLLSDRFSAERPKGSFSTLEIQRTEQGDSAMYLCASSFGGAGDTGELFFGEGSRLTVL.

This clone was seen a single time. The rearrangement joins TRBV5-1 to TRBJ1-2; no clear D. The CDR3 loop spans 13 amino acids. In germline, CDR1 is SGHRS, CDR2 YFSETQ. V was cut by 1 base and J by 2 bases, with 6 bases left in between. As DNA, the CDR3 is TGCGCCAGCAGCTTGACAGAAAACTATGGCTACACCTTC. Translating it yields CASSLTENYGYTF.

The chain links TRBV5-1 to TRBJ2-6; TRBD2 might be the D (5 bases). CDR1 and CDR2 from the germline V gene are SGHRS and YFSETQ. This CDR3 contains 16 residues. V lost 0 bases, J lost 2 bases, and 9 bases lay in between. CDR3 amino acids: CASSLAWGAGANVLTF. Written as DNA, the CDR3 is TGCGCCAGCAGCTTGGCCTGGGGAGCTGGGGCCAACGTCCTGACTTTC.

This chain joins TRBV19 and TRBJ2-3; TRBD2 might be the D (7 bases). The CDR3 spans 14 residues. CDR1 LNHDA and CDR2 SQIVND come from the germline V gene (reference sequence). Trimming cost V 7 bases and J 5 bases, with 16 bases left between them. In nucleotides, the CDR3 is TGTGCCAGTACCGACCGGGGGGCGGTAGATACGCAGTATTTT. This codes for CASTDRGAVDTQYF.

The V and J genes are TRBV30 and TRBJ2-1; TRBD2 is a possible D gene (5 bases). This CDR3 has 14 amino acids. Germline CDR1 is GTSNPN and CDR2 is SVGIG (reference sequence). The V and J ends lost 0 bases and 8 bases respectively, with 14 bases between them. CDR3 nucleotide sequence: TGTGCCTGGAGTGTACTCACGGGGTCCGATGAGCAGTTCTTC. Translation gives CAWSVLTGSDEQFF.

The V gene is TRBV7-8, the J gene TRBJ2-1, with 10 bases lining up with TRBD1. Trimming at V came to 5 bases and at J to 7 bases, leaving 11 bases not matched to a gene. Germline assignment: CDR1 SGHVS and CDR2 FQNEAQ. This CDR3 has 16 residues. This CDR3 is CASSGRQGANQNEQFF. The CDR3 DNA reads TGTGCCAGCAGCGGAAGACAGGGGGCGAATCAAAATGAGCAGTTCTTC.

This clone was detected once. The chain combines TRBV19 with TRBJ1-1; D is perhaps TRBD1 (5 bases). Trimming left V 8 bases short and J 5 bases short, with 15 bases between. Germline values: CDR1 LNHDA, CDR2 SQIVND (reference sequence). The CDR3 length is 13 residues. The CDR3 DNA sequence: TGTGCCAGTTCGGGTAGGGAGGGGACTGAAGCTTTCTTT. Residues: CASSGREGTEAFF. The full variable domain, rest sourced from reference TRBV19 and TRBJ1-1, is DGGITQSPKYLFRKEGQNVTLSCEQNLNHDAMYWYRQDPGQGLRLIYYSQIVNDFQKGDIAEGYSVSREKKESFPLTVTSAQKNPTAFYLCASSGREGTEAFFGQGTRLTVV.

The chain is built from TRBV25-1 and TRBJ1-3; D remains ambiguous. The germline V gene encodes CDR1 MGHDK and CDR2 SYGVNS. Between the trimmed V and J ends, which lost 5 bases and 0 bases, there was a span of 14 bases. This CDR3 comprises 16 residues. CDR3: CASSTRDTNSGNTIYF. In nucleotides, the CDR3 is TGTGCCAGCAGTACCCGTGACACCAACTCTGGAAACACCATATATTTT.

Only one count was recorded for this clone. V and J are TRBV6-5 and TRBJ1-5; D gene ambiguous. Germline V gives CDR1 MNHEY, CDR2 SVGAGI. Trimming took 6 bases from V and 4 from J, leaving 16 bases between them. The CDR3 spans 15 residues. In DNA, the CDR3 is TGTGCCAGCAGACCCGAACCCTATGGTAATCAGCCCCAGCATTTT. Protein product: CASRPEPYGNQPQHF.

The chain combines TRBV4-1 with TRBJ1-2; D not certain. Looked up from germline, CDR1 is MGHRA and CDR2 is YSYEKL. The ends were cut back, 0 bases at V and 8 bases at J, with 10 bases in the middle. This CDR3 contains 13 residues. This CDR3 is CASSQDPGGGYTF. The CDR3 DNA reads as TGCGCCAGCAGCCAAGATCCAGGTGGAGGCTACACCTTC.

V and J are TRBV5-6 and TRBJ1-1; 10 bases agree with TRBD1. This CDR3 spans 13 amino acids. J gave up 4 bases and V 3 bases, and 0 bases lay outside the gene matches. Per germline, CDR1 SGHDT and CDR2 YYEEEE. The CDR3 sequence: CASSWTGGTEAFF. The CDR3 DNA sequence: TGTGCCAGCAGCTGGACAGGGGGCACTGAAGCTTTCTTT.

This clone turned up a few times. The CDR3 loop reads CASSQETGGSQPQHF. DNA for the CDR3: TGCGCCAGCAGCCAAGAAACAGGGGGCAGTCAGCCCCAGCATTTT. The chain links TRBV4-1 to TRBJ1-5, with 9 bases fitting TRBD1. The CDR3 runs 15 residues. Germline CDR1 MGHRA, CDR2 YSYEKL. V trimming: 0 bases; J trimming: 6 bases; junction bases outside the gene matches: 3.

V is TRBV25-1 and J is TRBJ1-5; 7 bases line up with TRBD1. V lost 6 bases to trimming and J lost 5 bases; unmatched junction nucleotides: 7. Germline CDR1 and CDR2: MGHDK and SYGVNS. The CDR3 runs to 14 residues. This CDR3 is CASRGTGVYQPQHF. CDR3 nucleotides: TGTGCCAGCAGGGGAACAGGGGTTTATCAGCCCCAGCATTTT. Full variable domain (missing parts from reference TRBV25-1 and TRBJ1-5): EADIYQTPRYLVIGTGKKITLECSQTMGHDKMYWYQQDPGMELHLIHYSYGVNSTEKGDLSSESTVSRIRTEHFPLTLESARPSHTSQYLCASRGTGVYQPQHFGDGTRLSIL.

The rearrangement uses TRBV5-8 and TRBJ1-5; no clear D. The CDR3 is 15 amino acids. Trimming shortened V by 4 bases and J by 4 bases, and 15 bases separated the two germline ends. The germline V gene encodes CDR1 SGHTS and CDR2 YDEGEE. CDR3 amino acids: CASSVVRGFNQPQHF. Here the CDR3 DNA reads TGTGCCAGCAGCGTTGTTCGGGGTTTTAATCAGCCCCAGCATTTT.

Comments on this clone: One junction end does not reproduce the germline sequence, and a read error may be involved. The V and J genes are TRBV7-7 and TRBJ2-2; the match to TRBD2 covers 8 bases. Germline V lookup: CDR1 SSHAT, CDR2 FNYEAQ (reference sequence). The CDR3 is made up of 16 amino acids. CDR3 DNA sequence: TGTGCTAGCAGCTTAGTAGCCGGGACTAGAAACGGGGAGCTGTTTTTT. Amino acids: CASSLVAGTRNGELFF.

This chain joins TRBV9 and TRBJ2-3; TRBD2 matches 8 bases. The V gene end was trimmed by 2 bases and the J gene end by 0 bases; junction bases not matched to a gene: 5. Germline V gene data show CDR1 as SGDLS and CDR2 as YYNGEE. The CDR3 has 16 amino acids. Here the CDR3 reads CASSVPLAASTDTQYF. CDR3 sequence (DNA): TGTGCCAGCAGCGTCCCACTAGCGGCCAGCACAGATACGCAGTATTTT.

This rearrangement joins TRBV5-1 to TRBJ2-5, with D maybe TRBD1 (6 bases). Trimming pared 0 bases from V and 5 bases from J, leaving 11 bases between. CDR1 is SGHRS and CDR2 is YFSETQ in the germline V gene. CDR3 length: 14 residues. The CDR3, as DNA: TGCGCCAGCAGCTTGGGGGGACAATGGGAGACCCAGTACTTC. Translation gives CASSLGGQWETQYF.

This clone was recorded at least ten times. V and J are TRBV11-3 and TRBJ2-3, with TRBD1 identical over 8 bases. From germline, CDR1 is SGHNT and CDR2 YENEEA. V lost 1 base to trimming and J lost 1 base; unmatched junction nucleotides: 4. The CDR3 is made up of 16 amino acids. The CDR3: CASSLVDRVGTDTQYF. The CDR3 nucleotides are TGTGCCAGCAGCTTAGTGGACAGGGTTGGCACAGATACGCAGTATTTT.

V gene TRBV11-2 combines with J gene TRBJ2-3; D remains ambiguous. The germline V gene has CDR1 SGHAT and CDR2 FQNNGV. The V end was cut by 5 bases, the J end by 0 bases, with 12 bases between. CDR3 length: 15 residues. The CDR3 loop is CASSAEWASTDTQYF. The DNA for the CDR3 is TGTGCCAGCAGCGCAGAGTGGGCTAGCACAGATACGCAGTATTTT.

CDR3 coding DNA: TGTGCCAGCAGGATGACAGGGGGCTACACTGAAGCTTTCTTT. Amino acid sequence: CASRMTGGYTEAFF. The genes are TRBV2 and TRBJ1-1; 10 positions match TRBD1. The V and J ends lost 6 bases and 3 bases, in that order; junction bases with no gene match: 4. The CDR3 loop spans 14 amino acids. Per germline, CDR1 SNHLY and CDR2 FYNNEI. Complete variable domain (other parts from reference TRBV2 and TRBJ1-1): EPEVTQTPSHQVTQMGQEVILRCVPISNHLYFYWYRQILGQKVEFLVSFYNNEISEKSEIFDDQFSVERPDGSNFTLKIRSTKLEDSAMYFCASRMTGGYTEAFFGQGTRLTVV.

This rearrangement joins TRBV7-2 to TRBJ2-1; TRBD2 is a possible D gene (5 bases). Germline assignment: CDR1 SGHTA and CDR2 FQGNSA. The CDR3 has 14 amino acids. Trimming removed 3 bases at V and 8 bases at J, with 14 bases between. The CDR3 reads CASSLTRGSYEQFF. In DNA, the CDR3 is TGTGCCAGCAGCTTGACCCGGGGTAGTTATGAGCAGTTCTTC.

The gene calls are TRBV28 and TRBJ2-5; perhaps TRBD1 as D (7 bases). This CDR3 is 14 amino acids long. In germline, CDR1 is MDHEN, CDR2 SYDVKM. V shed 5 bases and J shed 5 bases, with 15 bases lying between them. CDR3 region: CASSLATGWETQYF. The CDR3 DNA is TGTGCCAGCAGTCTAGCGACAGGGTGGGAGACCCAGTACTTC.

The chain uses TRBV7-3 and TRBJ2-7, with 8 nucleotides matching TRBD2. V shed 5 bases, J shed 1 base, and the junction held 4 bases outside the gene matches. Germline V gene data show CDR1 as SGHTA and CDR2 as FQGTGA. This CDR3 is built from 14 residues. This CDR3 reads CASSPGGGSYEQYF. CDR3 bases: TGTGCCAGCAGCCCCGGCGGGGGGTCCTACGAGCAGTACTTC. Filled out from reference TRBV7-3 and TRBJ2-7, the complete variable domain reads GAGVSQTPSNKVTEKGKYVELRCDPISGHTALYWYRQSLGQGPEFLIYFQGTGAADDSGLPNDRFFAVRPEGSVSTLKIQRTERGDSAVYLCASSPGGGSYEQYFGPGTRLTVT.